The clone carrying this T cell receptor (beta chain) appeared a few times. The antigen remains undetermined. These data originate in a study of beta chain features in type 1 diabetes. Study in general: Age and gender were similar between patients and healthy donors, as were cell yields.

Per donor, one heparinised blood draw averaged approximately 110 mL. Study findings and constraints: When Type 1 diabetes patients were examined, their TCRB CDR3s proved moderately but significantly shorter in all four CD4+ subsets.

Sequencing targeted expressed TCRB transcripts, as all isolated RNA had been reverse transcribed. Here immunoSEQ multiplex PCR was the method, and the copy in TCRdb shows in-frame clones only, minus some. The sample contains 300,000 to 450,000 clones, roughly 12% of which appear only once. Sequenced input: naive CD4+ T cells from blood. This sequence originates from a man between 18 and 35 years old in good health.

CDR3 amino acids: CASSSPLDRENQETQYF. Here the CDR3 DNA reads TGTGCCAGCAGCTCCCCCCTCGACAGGGAAAACCAAGAGACCCAGTACTTC. The V and J genes are TRBV7-9 and TRBJ2-5; 7 positions agree with TRBD1. CDR3 size: 17 residues. Germline CDR1 reads SEHNR; CDR2 reads FQNEAQ (reference sequence). With 4 bases clipped from V and 0 bases from J, the junction kept 11 bases outside the gene matches.